The 32 T cell receptor beta chains below all came from one sample that was sequenced in a study of OX40 agonist ivuxolimab in advanced cancers. The data were produced by immunoSEQ multiplex PCR, yet TCRdb's version contains in-frame clones alone and is incomplete. The sample carries around 76,000 clones, approximately 88% recorded once. Sequencing used CD4+ or CD8+ T cells sorted from blood, obtained in a trial of the OX40 agonist ivuxolimab. These receptors all stem from an adult with an advanced solid tumor such as melanoma, head and neck, liver or kidney cancer.

This chain connects TRBV4-1 to TRBJ2-5; D uncertain. The germline gives CDR1 MGHRA, CDR2 YSYEKL. This CDR3 is built from 13 residues. Trimming cost V 3 bases and J 0 bases, with 5 bases left between them. The chain's CDR3 is CASSHAYQETQYF. The CDR3 DNA sequence: TGCGCCAGCAGCCACGCGTACCAAGAGACCCAGTACTTC.

In nucleotides, the CDR3 is TGTGCCAGCAGTGAGTACAGGGGTATCGATGAGCAGTTCTTC. Amino acids: CASSEYRGIDEQFF. This chain uses TRBV2 with TRBJ2-1, with 7 bases aligning to TRBD1. There are 14 residues in the CDR3. Trimming at V came to 3 bases and at J to 8 bases, leaving 7 bases not matched to a gene. Germline values: CDR1 SNHLY, CDR2 FYNNEI.

J is TRBJ1-2 and V is TRBV28; 11 nucleotides match TRBD1. CDR3 length: 16 residues. V shed 2 bases and J 3 bases; nucleotides not matched to a gene: 5. Germline V gene data show CDR1 as MDHEN and CDR2 as SYDVKM. CDR3 sequence (DNA): TGTGCCAGCAGTTTAAGGACAGGGGGCCGCGACTATGGCTACACCTTC. Amino acid sequence: CASSLRTGGRDYGYTF.

The table lists this clone with a count of one. The CDR3, as DNA: TGTGCCAGCAGTTACGATAGCTCCTACGAGCAGTACTTC. It specifies CASSYDSSYEQYF. This chain links TRBV6-5 with TRBJ2-7; D not resolved. Looked up from germline, CDR1 is MNHEY and CDR2 is SVGAGI. The CDR3 has 13 amino acids. Trimming cost V 2 bases and J 0 bases, with 5 bases left between them.

The chain links TRBV7-8 to TRBJ2-3; D unresolved. Germline-derived CDR1 and CDR2 are SGHVS and FQNEAQ. The V and J ends lost 1 base and 5 bases respectively, with 7 bases between them. The CDR3 sequence is 13 residues long. The CDR3 spells CASSLDLEDTQYF. The CDR3 bases are TGTGCCAGCAGCTTAGACCTCGAAGATACGCAGTATTTT.

A few counts support this clone. This chain connects TRBV11-2 to TRBJ2-3; TRBD2 aligns across 9 bases. CDR3 length equals 17 residues. Germline loops: CDR1 SGHAT, CDR2 FQNNGV. V shed 2 bases, J shed 3 bases, and the junction held 9 bases outside the gene matches. CDR3 sequence reads: CASSLTVGTSLTDTQYF. The CDR3, as DNA: TGTGCCAGCAGCTTAACTGTGGGGACTAGCTTGACAGATACGCAGTATTTT.

The chain is built from TRBV19 and TRBJ2-7, with 9 bases identical to TRBD1. CDR1 LNHDA and CDR2 SQIVND come from the germline V gene (reference sequence). V lost 0 bases to trimming and J lost 2 bases; unmatched junction nucleotides: 8. The CDR3 loop spans 17 amino acids. DNA of the CDR3: TGTGCCAGTAGTATAGACCCCGGACAGGGGATTCCCTACGAGCAGTACTTC. It specifies CASSIDPGQGIPYEQYF.

CDR3 amino acids: CASKTGREKLFF. The CDR3 region has the DNA TGTGCCAGCAAGACAGGCCGGGAAAAACTGTTTTTT. This chain uses TRBV27 with TRBJ1-4; a possible D gene is TRBD1 (6 bases). Germline V CDR1 and CDR2: MNHEY, SMNVEV (reference sequence). The CDR3 is 12 residues long. V lost 7 bases and J 8 bases, leaving 11 bases between the germline ends.

This rearrangement joins TRBV6-1 to TRBJ1-3, with 8 bases aligning to TRBD1. The CDR3 consists of 15 residues. Germline-derived CDR1 and CDR2 are MNHNS and SASEGT. V lost 3 bases and J lost 8; bases outside the gene matches: 9. CDR3: CASSDPTGGSYTIYF. In nucleotides, the CDR3 is TGTGCCAGCAGTGACCCTACAGGGGGGTCATACACCATATATTTT.

CDR3 bases: TGCGCCAGCAGTCAACCCCAGGGGGGGGATAGAATGAACACTGAAGCTTTCTTT. Protein product: CASSQPQGGDRMNTEAFF. The V gene is TRBV23-1, the J gene TRBJ1-1; 7 bases fit TRBD1. TRBV23-1 is filed as an ORF, its function uncertain. This CDR3 comprises 18 residues. The V gene end was trimmed by 2 bases and the J gene end by 0 bases; junction bases not matched to a gene: 12.

The chain is built from TRBV28 and TRBJ1-2; D call uncertain. This CDR3 has 14 amino acids. Germline CDR1 reads MDHEN; CDR2 reads SYDVKM. The V and J ends lost 6 bases and 6 bases respectively, with 17 bases between them. CDR3 sequence (DNA): TGTGCCAGCAGCCGGGATCTAAAACCCCATGGCTACACCTTC. Its translation is CASSRDLKPHGYTF.

The sample holds a few counts of this clone. DNA of the CDR3: TGTGCCAGCAGCCTGGACAGGGGTGAGGGCTATGGCTACACCTTC. Translation gives CASSLDRGEGYGYTF. The gene calls are TRBV7-9 and TRBJ1-2; 9 bases align to TRBD1. The germline V gene encodes CDR1 SEHNR and CDR2 FQNEAQ (reference sequence). With 5 bases clipped from V and 4 bases from J, the junction kept 8 bases outside the gene matches. The CDR3 covers 15 residues.

V and J are TRBV6-1 and TRBJ2-3, with TRBD1 as a possible D gene (5 bases). The V gene lost 6 bases and the J gene lost 0 bases, with 10 bases spanning the gap. Germline values: CDR1 MNHNS, CDR2 SASEGT. The CDR3 loop spans 14 amino acids. The CDR3 DNA reads as TGTGCCAGCAGGACGACAGCTAGCACAGATACGCAGTATTTT. The encoded protein is CASRTTASTDTQYF.

Written as DNA, the CDR3 is TGTGCCAGTACTCTAGCCGCGACCAACATTCAGTACTTC. Encoded protein: CASTLAATNIQYF. J is TRBJ2-4 and V is TRBV19, with D possibly being TRBD2 (5 bases). Germline CDR1 reads LNHDA; CDR2 reads SQIVND (reference sequence). The CDR3 is 13 amino acids. V dropped 7 bases and J dropped 7 bases, with 14 bases sitting between them.

The V gene is TRBV28, the J gene TRBJ1-1, with unresolved D. The germline V gene has CDR1 MDHEN and CDR2 SYDVKM. V lost 1 base to trimming and J lost 2 bases, with 5 bases between them. There are 13 residues in the CDR3. CDR3: CASSLYSNTEAFF. CDR3 DNA sequence: TGTGCCAGCAGTTTATACAGCAACACTGAAGCTTTCTTT.

This rearrangement joins TRBV5-4 to TRBJ2-3, with D unclear. The CDR3 consists of 13 residues. Trimming stripped 1 base from V and 2 bases from J, with 5 bases between. In germline, CDR1 is SGHNT, CDR2 YYREEE (reference sequence). CDR3 bases: TGTGCCAGCAGCTTGTACTACACAGATACGCAGTATTTT. This codes for CASSLYYTDTQYF. Drawing the rest from reference TRBV5-4 and TRBJ2-3, the complete variable domain is ETGVTQSPTHLIKTRGQQVTLRCSSQSGHNTVSWYQQALGQGPQFIFQYYREEENGRGNFPPRFSGLQFPNYSSELNVNALELDDSALYLCASSLYYTDTQYFGPGTRLTVL.

The rearrangement links TRBV18 to TRBJ2-3; the match to TRBD2 covers 13 bases. The trim removed 4 bases at V and 3 bases at J, leaving 7 bases unmatched. This CDR3 comprises 17 residues. Germline V gives CDR1 KGHSH, CDR2 LQKENI. In DNA, the CDR3 is TGTGCCAGCTCACAGAACACACTAGCGGGAGGGACAGATACGCAGTATTTT. Its protein is CASSQNTLAGGTDTQYF.

This chain connects TRBV28 to TRBJ2-2; TRBD2 aligns across 8 bases. Germline CDR1 and CDR2: MDHEN and SYDVKM. V shed 6 bases, J shed 7 bases, and the junction held 10 bases outside the gene matches. The CDR3 contains 15 residues. In DNA form, the CDR3 reads TGTGCCAGCAGACGGAGCGGGAGTAGTTTCGGGGAGCTGTTTTTT. It specifies CASRRSGSSFGELFF. Full variable domain (missing parts from reference TRBV28 and TRBJ2-2): DVKVTQSSRYLVKRTGEKVFLECVQDMDHENMFWYRQDPGLGLRLIYFSYDVKMKEKGDIPEGYSVSREKKERFSLILESASTNQTSMYLCASRRSGSSFGELFFGEGSRLTVL.

The gene calls are TRBV19 and TRBJ2-1; the D gene is possibly TRBD2 (5 bases). Germline V gene sequence: CDR1 LNHDA, CDR2 SQIVND (reference sequence). The CDR3 has 12 residues. Trimming took 7 bases from V and 4 from J, leaving 8 bases between them. The CDR3 reads CASIGGYNEQFF. In DNA, the CDR3 is TGTGCCAGTATCGGCGGGTACAATGAGCAGTTCTTC.

The rearrangement links TRBV30 to TRBJ1-5; D not certain. Trimming pared 2 bases from V and 0 bases from J, leaving 11 bases between. The CDR3 totals 15 residues. Germline V CDR1 and CDR2: GTSNPN, SVGIG (reference sequence). CDR3 loop: CAWSKGQISNQPQHF. CDR3 DNA: TGTGCCTGGAGTAAGGGTCAGATTAGCAATCAGCCCCAGCATTTT.

The CDR3 protein is CATNRGNTEAFF. Written as DNA, the CDR3 is TGTGCCACGAACAGGGGAAACACTGAAGCTTTCTTT. The gene calls are TRBV10-3 and TRBJ1-1; 7 bases agree with TRBD1. Per germline, CDR1 ENHRY and CDR2 SYGVKD. The CDR3 extends over 12 amino acids. Trimming removed 10 bases from V and 2 bases from J; junction bases left unmatched: 4.

The chain joins TRBV5-1 to TRBJ1-2; 10 bases are a match to TRBD1. Germline V gives CDR1 SGHRS, CDR2 YFSETQ. The V and J ends lost 4 bases and 3 bases, in that order; junction bases with no gene match: 3. This CDR3 contains 14 residues. CDR3 DNA: TGCGCCAGCAGCGCCGGGACAGGGGACTATGGCTACACCTTC. It codes for CASSAGTGDYGYTF.

As DNA, the CDR3 is TGTGCCATCAAAGGGACACCTTCCTACAATGAGCAGTTCTTC. As protein: CAIKGTPSYNEQFF. The chain joins TRBV10-3 to TRBJ2-1, with D possibly matching TRBD1 (6 bases). V dropped 7 bases and J dropped 1 base, with 11 bases sitting between them. Per germline, CDR1 ENHRY and CDR2 SYGVKD. CDR3 length equals 14 residues.

The rearrangement links TRBV29-1 to TRBJ2-7, with 13 bases aligning to TRBD2. Germline V gene sequence: CDR1 SQVTM, CDR2 ANQGSEA. This CDR3 has 14 residues. With V trimmed by 5 bases and J by 2 bases, 3 bases remained unmatched. As DNA, the CDR3 is TGCAGCGTTTATGGACTAGCGGGAGCCTACGAGCAGTACTTC. Amino acid sequence: CSVYGLAGAYEQYF.

This clone was found a few times. This chain uses TRBV5-4 with TRBJ2-7; 10 bases map to TRBD2. This CDR3 comprises 15 residues. CDR1 and CDR2 from the germline V gene are SGHNT and YYREEE (reference sequence). The V and J ends lost 0 bases and 3 bases, in that order; junction bases with no gene match: 3. The CDR3 DNA sequence: TGTGCCAGCAGCTTGGAATTAGCGGGAGGCTACGAGCAGTACTTC. It specifies CASSLELAGGYEQYF.

The chain links TRBV5-6 to TRBJ1-4, with TRBD1 matching 8 bases. This CDR3 spans 17 amino acids. After removal of 0 bases from V and 6 bases from J, the junction contained 10 bases not matched to a gene. In germline, CDR1 is SGHDT, CDR2 YYEEEE. The CDR3 DNA follows: TGTGCCAGCAGCTTGGTGGGGGACAGGAAAGTTGATGAAAAACTGTTTTTT. It specifies CASSLVGDRKVDEKLFF.

The chain carries TRBV4-1 and TRBJ2-1; 14 bases fit TRBD2. Trimming took 0 bases from V and 1 from J; bases not matched to a gene: 5. The CDR3 covers 19 residues. Germline V CDR1 and CDR2: MGHRA, YSYEKL. CDR3 bases: TGCGCCAGCAGCCAAGATGGGACTAGCGGGAGCCCATCCTACAATGAGCAGTTCTTC. It is translated as CASSQDGTSGSPSYNEQFF.

This chain joins TRBV19 and TRBJ2-7; D is unresolved. The germline V and J ends were trimmed by 6 bases and 4 bases, with 7 bases remaining between them. Germline V gene data show CDR1 as LNHDA and CDR2 as SQIVND (reference sequence). This CDR3 is 11 amino acids long. The CDR3 DNA reads as TGTGCCAGTAGCAATTATTACGAGCAGTACTTC. It yields the protein CASSNYYEQYF.

This chain links TRBV4-1 with TRBJ2-3; a possible D gene is TRBD2 (6 bases). V was cut by 2 bases and J by 5 bases, with 23 bases left in between. Germline CDR1 and CDR2: MGHRA and YSYEKL. The CDR3 has 18 amino acids. The chain's CDR3 is CASSQLGLRNRLGDTQYF. The CDR3 nucleotides read TGCGCCAGCAGCCAATTAGGGCTACGAAACCGACTAGGAGATACGCAGTATTTT.

This chain connects TRBV2 to TRBJ2-5; TRBD2 aligns across 7 bases. Trimming at V came to 2 bases and at J to 1 base, leaving 4 bases not matched to a gene. The CDR3 consists of 15 residues. Germline V CDR1 and CDR2: SNHLY, FYNNEI. Here the CDR3 DNA reads TGTGCCAGCAGTGAATTGTCTAGCGGCCAAGAGACCCAGTACTTC. This translates into CASSELSSGQETQYF.

This chain links TRBV9 with TRBJ2-7; perhaps TRBD2 as D (6 bases). The germline V gene has CDR1 SGDLS and CDR2 YYNGEE. V lost 0 bases and J lost 0, with 10 bases in between. This CDR3 contains 15 residues. In nucleotides, the CDR3 is TGTGCCAGCAGCGTAGGGGAGACTAGCTCCTACGAGCAGTACTTC. Translated, it gives CASSVGETSSYEQYF.

CDR3 nucleotides: TGTGCCATCAGTGATCGTGAAGACTACGAGCAGTACTTC. Encoded protein: CAISDREDYEQYF. This chain uses TRBV10-3 with TRBJ2-7, with D unresolved. V was cut by 3 bases and J by 3 bases, with 9 bases left in between. The CDR3 runs to 13 residues. The germline V gene encodes CDR1 ENHRY and CDR2 SYGVKD.